The rows below give T cell receptor beta chains drawn from one sample of a study of blood T cells in healthy people across ages. TCRdb processed the 5' RACE reads anew with MiXCR; each CDR3 protein has one entry. The sample has under 1,100,000 distinct CDR3 sequences; 20% to 25% are singletons. These data also formed part of another study, on T cells of mothers and their children.

Sequencing was done on a sample of blood. The receptor source for this set is a girl aged 2 to 10 in good health. Both conserved end residues are part of each CDR3. D genes are given only for firm matches. Where a row states a size, it is once, few, many or the class of an expanded clone; other rows omit it.

clone_size: -; d_call: TRBD2; j_call: TRBJ2-5; v_call: TRBV7-2; cdr3_aa: CASSYGLAGGRETQYF; cdr3_nt: TGTGCCAGCAGCTATGGACTAGCGGGGGGCCGGGAGACCCAGTACTTC
clone_size: -; d_call: -; j_call: TRBJ1-1; v_call: TRBV6-6; cdr3_aa: CASIYDKFNTEAFF; cdr3_nt: TGTGCCAGCATTTATGATAAGTTCAACACTGAAGCTTTCTTT
clone_size: few; d_call: TRBD1; j_call: TRBJ2-1; v_call: TRBV2; cdr3_aa: CASTREQGAYNEQFF; cdr3_nt: TGTGCCTCTACAAGGGAACAGGGGGCCTACAATGAGCAGTTCTTC
clone_size: -; d_call: -; j_call: TRBJ1-2; v_call: TRBV7-9; cdr3_aa: CASSAGGPIYGYTF; cdr3_nt: TGTGCCAGCAGCGCGGGGGGACCTATCTATGGCTACACCTTC
clone_size: -; d_call: TRBD2; j_call: TRBJ2-5; v_call: TRBV3-1; cdr3_aa: CASSQVVAGGRETQYF; cdr3_nt: TGTGCCAGCAGCCAAGTAGTAGCGGGGGGCCGAGAGACCCAGTACTTC
clone_size: many; d_call: -; j_call: TRBJ1-4; v_call: TRBV28; cdr3_aa: CASSLNDIEEKLFF; cdr3_nt: TGTGCCAGCAGTTTGAATGACATAGAGGAAAAACTGTTTTTT
clone_size: few; d_call: -; j_call: TRBJ1-1; v_call: TRBV28; cdr3_aa: CASSTIRDFPSMNTEAFF; cdr3_nt: TGTGCCAGCAGTACTATAAGAGACTTCCCTTCCATGAACACTGAAGCTTTCTTT
clone_size: -; d_call: -; j_call: TRBJ2-7; v_call: TRBV11-2; cdr3_aa: CASSLVAWDGTSYEQYF; cdr3_nt: TGTGCCAGCAGCTTAGTAGCATGGGACGGGACTTCCTACGAGCAGTACTTC
clone_size: -; d_call: TRBD1; j_call: TRBJ1-3; v_call: TRBV7-2; cdr3_aa: CASGQDTSGNTIYF; cdr3_nt: TGTGCCAGCGGACAGGACACATCTGGAAACACCATATATTTT
clone_size: few; d_call: -; j_call: TRBJ2-3; v_call: TRBV7-2; cdr3_aa: CASSLNLQSDTQYF; cdr3_nt: TGTGCCAGCAGCTTAAACCTCCAAAGCGATACGCAGTATTTT